The clone carrying this T cell receptor beta chain was counted between two and nine times. This CDR3 has 12 residues. V was clipped by 3 bases and J by 4 bases, with 5 bases between them. A quantitative 5'-RACE method, one with molecular barcodes, was used to make TCR beta libraries. TCRdb used MiXCR to reprocess the 5' RACE reads, holding one entry per CDR3 protein. The sample includes a few hundred thousand distinct CDR3 sequences, 20% of them seen just once. The data are from a study of CD8 T cells in ankylosing spondylitis. Sequencing input: blood, either unsorted or a sorted T cell fraction (not recorded which). The receptor comes from a male donor with ankylosing spondylitis or in good health (not recorded which). This chain joins TRBV12-3 or TRBV12-4 and TRBJ2-3; D is unclear. The CDR3 region is CASSFAADTQYF. CDR3 DNA sequence: TGTGCCAGCAGTTTCGCTGCAGATACGCAGTATTTT.